The clone carrying this T cell receptor beta chain was found many times. The target antigen is unknown. The data were taken from a study of beta chain features in type 1 diabetes. The CDR3 spans 11 residues. V was trimmed by 4 bases and J by 16 bases, leaving 14 bases between them. Study outcomes and limitations: Within each of all four CD4+ subsets, Type 1 diabetes patients had TCRB CDR3s that were moderately but significantly shorter.

Isolated RNA was reverse transcribed in full, so expressed TCRB transcripts were sequenced. Only in-frame clones appear in the TCRdb table, and some are missing; sequencing was by immunoSEQ multiplex PCR. The table lists tens of thousands of clones, under 45% of them singletons. The chain links TRBV23-1 to TRBJ1-3; D remains ambiguous. TRBV23-1 carries the ORF label, with uncertain function. The sample comprised Tregs from blood. This receptor was identified in a man aged 30 to 39 with type 1 diabetes. In DNA form, the CDR3 reads TGCGCCAGCAGTCCTGGGAGTGTCTGTTATTTT. Its translation: CASSPGSVCYF.